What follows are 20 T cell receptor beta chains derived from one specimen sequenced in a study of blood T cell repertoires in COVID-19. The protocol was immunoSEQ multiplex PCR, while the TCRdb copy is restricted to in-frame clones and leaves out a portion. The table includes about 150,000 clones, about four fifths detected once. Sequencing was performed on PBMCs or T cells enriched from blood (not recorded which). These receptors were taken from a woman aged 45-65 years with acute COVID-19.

The CDR3 protein is CASREGSSYNEQFF. The CDR3 bases are TGTGCCAGCAGGGAGGGTAGCTCCTACAATGAGCAGTTCTTC. This chain joins TRBV6-4 and TRBJ2-1; TRBD2 might be the D (6 bases). Germline assignment: CDR1 MRHNA and CDR2 SNTAGT. V gave up 6 bases and J gave up 0 bases, with 9 bases separating them. CDR3 length: 14 residues.

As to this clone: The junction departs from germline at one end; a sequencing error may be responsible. CDR3 residues: CASSPGQGLLF. The CDR3 bases are TGTGCCAGCAGTCCCGGACAGGGACTCCTTTTT. The chain employs TRBV12-3 or TRBV12-4 and TRBJ1-1, with 8 bases aligning to TRBD1. CDR3 length: 11 residues.

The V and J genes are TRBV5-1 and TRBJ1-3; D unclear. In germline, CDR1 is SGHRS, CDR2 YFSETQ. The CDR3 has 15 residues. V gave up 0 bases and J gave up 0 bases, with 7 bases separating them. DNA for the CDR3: TGCGCCAGCAGCTTGGTGGCAGGCTCTGGAAACACCATATATTTT. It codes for CASSLVAGSGNTIYF.

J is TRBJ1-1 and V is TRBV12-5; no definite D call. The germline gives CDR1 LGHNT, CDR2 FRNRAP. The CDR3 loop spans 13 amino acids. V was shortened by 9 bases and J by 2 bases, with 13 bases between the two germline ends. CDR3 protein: CASYMAVNTEAFF. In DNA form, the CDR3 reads TGTGCTAGCTACATGGCGGTTAACACTGAAGCTTTCTTT.

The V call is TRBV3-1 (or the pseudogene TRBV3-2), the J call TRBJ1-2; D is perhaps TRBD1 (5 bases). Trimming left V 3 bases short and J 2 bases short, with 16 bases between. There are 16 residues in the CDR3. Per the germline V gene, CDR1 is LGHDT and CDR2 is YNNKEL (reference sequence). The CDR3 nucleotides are TGTGCCAGCAGCCAGGGGCGTGTGGGGTTGAACTATGGCTACACCTTC. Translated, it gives CASSQGRVGLNYGYTF.

The DNA of the CDR3 is TGTGCCAGCAGCACAGGGTCAACTAATGAAAAACTGTTTTTT. This encodes CASSTGSTNEKLFF. The chain recombines TRBV5-8 with TRBJ1-4, with TRBD1 as a possible D gene (6 bases). The length of the CDR3 is 14 residues. In germline, CDR1 is SGHTS, CDR2 YDEGEE. V was shortened by 4 bases and J by 0 bases, with 7 bases between the two germline ends.

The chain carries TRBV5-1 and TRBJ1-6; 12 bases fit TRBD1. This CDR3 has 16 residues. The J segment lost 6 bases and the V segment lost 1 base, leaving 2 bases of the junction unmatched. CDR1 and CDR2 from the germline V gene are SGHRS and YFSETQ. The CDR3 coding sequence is TGCGCCAGCAGCTTGTGGGGACAGGGGGCTAATTCACCCCTCCACTTT. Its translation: CASSLWGQGANSPLHF.

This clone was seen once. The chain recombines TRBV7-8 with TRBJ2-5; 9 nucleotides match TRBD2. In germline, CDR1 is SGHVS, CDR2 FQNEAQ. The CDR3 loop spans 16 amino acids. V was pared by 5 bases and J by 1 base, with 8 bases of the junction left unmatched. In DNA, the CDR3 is TGTGCCAGCAGCGCCCCTAGCGGGGACGCCCAAGAGACCCAGTACTTC. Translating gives CASSAPSGDAQETQYF.

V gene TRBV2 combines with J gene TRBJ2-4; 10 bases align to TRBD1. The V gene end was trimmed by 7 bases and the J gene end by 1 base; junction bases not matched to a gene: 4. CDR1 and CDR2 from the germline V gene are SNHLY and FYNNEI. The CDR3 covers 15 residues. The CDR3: CASTTDRGAKNIQYF. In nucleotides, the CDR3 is TGTGCCAGCACTACGGACAGGGGGGCCAAAAACATTCAGTACTTC.

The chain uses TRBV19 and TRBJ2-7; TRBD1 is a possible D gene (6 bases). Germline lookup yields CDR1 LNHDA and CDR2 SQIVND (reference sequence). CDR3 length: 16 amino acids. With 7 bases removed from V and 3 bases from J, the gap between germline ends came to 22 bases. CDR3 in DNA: TGTGCCAGTAAGGGACCGATTGGGGGACAACTCTACGAGCAGTACTTC. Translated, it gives CASKGPIGGQLYEQYF.

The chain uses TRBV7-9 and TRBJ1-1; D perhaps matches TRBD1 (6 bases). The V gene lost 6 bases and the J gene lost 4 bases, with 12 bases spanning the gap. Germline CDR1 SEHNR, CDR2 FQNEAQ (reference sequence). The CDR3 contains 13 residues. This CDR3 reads CASSTQGPTEAFF. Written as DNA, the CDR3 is TGTGCCAGCAGTACACAGGGTCCCACTGAAGCTTTCTTT.

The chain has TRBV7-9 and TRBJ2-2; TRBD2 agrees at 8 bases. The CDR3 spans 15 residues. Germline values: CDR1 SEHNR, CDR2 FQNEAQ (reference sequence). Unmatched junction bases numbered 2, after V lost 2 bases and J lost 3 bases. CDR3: CASSLTSGYTGELFF. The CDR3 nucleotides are TGTGCCAGCAGCTTAACTAGCGGATACACCGGGGAGCTGTTTTTT.

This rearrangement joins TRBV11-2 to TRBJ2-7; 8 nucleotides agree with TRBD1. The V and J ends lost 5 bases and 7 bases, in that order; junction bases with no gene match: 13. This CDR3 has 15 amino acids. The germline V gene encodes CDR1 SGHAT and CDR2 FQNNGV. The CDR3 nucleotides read TGTGCCAGCAGCCTGAGGTACGCAGGGGGCGGGGAGCAGTACTTC. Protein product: CASSLRYAGGGEQYF.

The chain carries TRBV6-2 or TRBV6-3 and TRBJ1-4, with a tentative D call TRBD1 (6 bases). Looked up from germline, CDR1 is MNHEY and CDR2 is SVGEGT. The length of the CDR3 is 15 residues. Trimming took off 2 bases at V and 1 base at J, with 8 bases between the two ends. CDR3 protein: CASSYQQGTNEKLFF. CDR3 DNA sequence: TGTGCCAGCAGTTACCAACAGGGAACTAATGAAAAACTGTTTTTT.

CDR3 sequence reads: CAISEYGGGSTDTQYF. The CDR3 bases are TGTGCCATCAGTGAGTACGGCGGAGGATCGACAGATACGCAGTATTTT. The chain uses TRBV10-3 and TRBJ2-3; tentative D call: TRBD2 (5 bases). Germline CDR1 ENHRY, CDR2 SYGVKD. The CDR3 sequence is 16 residues long. The germline V and J ends were trimmed by 1 base and 3 bases, with 14 bases remaining between them.

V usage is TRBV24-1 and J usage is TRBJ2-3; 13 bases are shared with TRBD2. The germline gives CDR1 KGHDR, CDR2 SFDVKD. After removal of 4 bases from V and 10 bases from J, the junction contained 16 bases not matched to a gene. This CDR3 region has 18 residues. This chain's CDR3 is CATSDPTRLAGGGMAQYF. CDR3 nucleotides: TGTGCCACCAGTGACCCCACTCGACTAGCGGGAGGAGGTATGGCGCAGTATTTT.

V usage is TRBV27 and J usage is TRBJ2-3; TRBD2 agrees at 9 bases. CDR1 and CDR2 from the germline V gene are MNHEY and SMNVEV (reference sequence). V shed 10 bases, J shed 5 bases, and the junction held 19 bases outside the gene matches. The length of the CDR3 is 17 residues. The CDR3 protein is CATLPPFIAGEIDTQYF. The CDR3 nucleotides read TGTGCCACCTTACCGCCGTTTATAGCGGGAGAAATAGATACGCAGTATTTT.

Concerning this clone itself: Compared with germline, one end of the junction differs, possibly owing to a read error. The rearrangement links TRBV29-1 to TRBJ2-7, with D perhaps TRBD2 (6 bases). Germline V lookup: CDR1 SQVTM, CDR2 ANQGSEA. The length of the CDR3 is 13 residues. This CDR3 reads CSVEAGGDYEQYF. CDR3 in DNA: TGCAGCGTAGAAGCGGGTGGTGACTACGAGCAGTACTTC.

CDR3 DNA sequence: TGTGCTAGTGGGGGCCACCGGGAACCGGGGGGGGGCTACGAGCAGTACTTC. This sequence encodes CASGGHREPGGGYEQYF. The V and J genes are TRBV12-5 and TRBJ2-7; 8 bases fit TRBD2. Germline-derived CDR1 and CDR2 are LGHNT and FRNRAP. The CDR3 has 17 amino acids. V lost 6 bases and J lost 3; bases outside the gene matches: 16.

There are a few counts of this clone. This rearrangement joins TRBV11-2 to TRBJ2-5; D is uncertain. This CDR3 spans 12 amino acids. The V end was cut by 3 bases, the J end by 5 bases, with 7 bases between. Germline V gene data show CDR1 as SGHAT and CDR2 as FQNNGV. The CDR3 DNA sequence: TGTGCCAGCAGCTTTGTCCTGGAGACCCAGTACTTC. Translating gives CASSFVLETQYF.